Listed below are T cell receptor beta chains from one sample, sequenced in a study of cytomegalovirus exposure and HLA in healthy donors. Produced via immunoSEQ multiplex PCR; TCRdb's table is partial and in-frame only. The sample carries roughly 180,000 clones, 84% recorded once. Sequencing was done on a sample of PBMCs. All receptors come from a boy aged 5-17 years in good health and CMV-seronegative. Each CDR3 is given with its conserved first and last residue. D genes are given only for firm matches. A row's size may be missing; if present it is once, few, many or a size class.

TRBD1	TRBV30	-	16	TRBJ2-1	TGTGCCTGGAGTATTCCAGGGGGAAGGTCCTACAATGAGCAGTTCTTC	CAWSIPGGRSYNEQFF
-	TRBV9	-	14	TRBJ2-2	TGTGCCAGCAGCGCCCCACAGACCACCGGGGAGCTGTTTTTT	CASSAPQTTGELFF
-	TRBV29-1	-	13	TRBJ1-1	TGCAGCGTTGTCCGGGGAATGAACACTGAAGCTTTCTTT	CSVVRGMNTEAFF
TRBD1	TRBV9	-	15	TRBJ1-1	TGTGCCAGCAGCGTAGTAGGGACAGGGTCCACTGAAGCTTTCTTT	CASSVVGTGSTEAFF
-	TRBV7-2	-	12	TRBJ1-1	TGTGCCAGCAGCGTCCGGAGGACTGAAGCTTTCTTT	CASSVRRTEAFF
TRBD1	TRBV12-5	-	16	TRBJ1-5	TGTGCTAGTGGACGCGACGACAGGGTTTCCTATCAGCCCCAGCATTTT	CASGRDDRVSYQPQHF
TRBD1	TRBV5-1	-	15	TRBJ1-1	TGCGCCAGCAGCTTGGAGACAGGGGCACCCACTGAGGCTTTCTTT	CASSLETGAPTEAFF
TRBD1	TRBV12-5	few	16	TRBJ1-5	TGTGCTAGTGGTTTGAATAGAGGACAGGGGAGTCAGCCCCAGCATTTT	CASGLNRGQGSQPQHF
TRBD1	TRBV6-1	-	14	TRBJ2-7	TGTGCCTGCGAAATTGGGACAGGGGCACACGAGCAGTACTTC	CACEIGTGAHEQYF
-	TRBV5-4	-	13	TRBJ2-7	TGTGCCAGCAGCTTCGGCAACTACTACGAGCAGTACTTC	CASSFGNYYEQYF
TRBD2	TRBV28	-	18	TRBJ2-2	TGTGCCAGCAGTTTAGGACTAGCGGGAGGTCCGGGCACCGGGGAGCTGTTTTTT	CASSLGLAGGPGTGELFF
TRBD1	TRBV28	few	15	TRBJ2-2	TGTGCCAGCAGTGCTAGTAGGGGGCACACCGGGGAGCTGTTTTTT	CASSASRGHTGELFF
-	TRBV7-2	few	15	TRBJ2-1	TGTGCCAGCAGCTTCCGGCGTAAGGGGGGGAATGAGCAGTTCTTC	CASSFRRKGGNEQFF
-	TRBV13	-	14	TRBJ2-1	TGTGCCAGCAGCCTCCAGGGGATTAGAAATGAGCAGTTCTTC	CASSLQGIRNEQFF
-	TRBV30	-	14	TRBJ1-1	TGTGCCTGGAGTGGGGGGCGTAAGAACACTGAAGCTTTCTTT	CAWSGGRKNTEAFF
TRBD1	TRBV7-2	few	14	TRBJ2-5	TGTGCCAGCAGCCGGGACAGGAGACAAGAGACCCAGTACTTC	CASSRDRRQETQYF
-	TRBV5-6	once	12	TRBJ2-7	TGTGCCAGCAGCTTCCAAGGGGGCGAGCAGTACTTC	CASSFQGGEQYF
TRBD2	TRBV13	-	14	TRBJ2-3	TGTGCCAGCAGCCCGGGACTACCCACAGATACGCAGTATTTT	CASSPGLPTDTQYF
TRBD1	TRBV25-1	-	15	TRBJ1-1	TGTGCCAGCAGTCTTAAAGGACAGGGGAACACTGAAGCTTTCTTT	CASSLKGQGNTEAFF
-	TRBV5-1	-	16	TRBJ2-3	TGCGCCAGCAGCCCGGAGGGACCGATTAGGCCAGATACGCAGTATTTT	CASSPEGPIRPDTQYF
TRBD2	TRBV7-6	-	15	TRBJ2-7	TGTGCCAGCAGCCCCGGACTAGCGGGAGCTTACGAGCAGTACTTC	CASSPGLAGAYEQYF
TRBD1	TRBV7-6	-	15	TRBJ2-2	TGTGCCAGCAGCTTCCGGGACAGTAACACCGGGGAGCTGTTTTTT	CASSFRDSNTGELFF
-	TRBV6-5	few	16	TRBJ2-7	TGTGCCAGCAGTTACGGGGATAATAGAGGACTCTACGAGCAGTACTTC	CASSYGDNRGLYEQYF
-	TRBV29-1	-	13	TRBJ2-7	TGCAGCGTTGCTCCGGGACACCGGAGGGAGCAGTACTTC	CSVAPGHRREQYF
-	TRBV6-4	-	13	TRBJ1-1	TGTGCCAGCAGTGTTCAAGAGGGAGGGAAAGCTTTCTTT	CASSVQEGGKAFF
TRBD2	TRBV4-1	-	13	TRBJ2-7	TGCGCCAGCAGCCTCCATCGCGGGGGCGAGCAGTACTTC	CASSLHRGGEQYF
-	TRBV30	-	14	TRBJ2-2	TGTGCCTGGAGTGTACAGAGTAACACCGGGGAGCTGTTTTTT	CAWSVQSNTGELFF
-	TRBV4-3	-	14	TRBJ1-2	TGCGCCAGCAGCCAAGATCGGGGGTCATTTGGCTACACCTTC	CASSQDRGSFGYTF
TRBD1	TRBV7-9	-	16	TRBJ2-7	TGTGCCAGCAGCTCAATCGAGGACAGGCGCTCCTACGAGCAGTACTTC	CASSSIEDRRSYEQYF
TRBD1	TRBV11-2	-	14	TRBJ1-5	TGTGCCAGCAGCTCCGACAGGGGCAATCAGCCCCAGCATTTT	CASSSDRGNQPQHF
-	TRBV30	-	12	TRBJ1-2	TGTGCCTGGAAAAGAGGGTTTCGTGGCTACACCTTC	CAWKRGFRGYTF
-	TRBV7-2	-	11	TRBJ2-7	TGTGCCAGCAGCCCAGGGTACGAGCAGTACTTC	CASSPGYEQYF
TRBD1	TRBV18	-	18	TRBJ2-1	TGTGCCAGCTCACCAGGAAACAGGGGGCAAAGCTCCTACAATGAGCAGTTCTTC	CASSPGNRGQSSYNEQFF
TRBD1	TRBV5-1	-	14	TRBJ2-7	TGCGCCAGCAGCTTGGGGGACAGGGCCTACGAGCAGTACTTC	CASSLGDRAYEQYF
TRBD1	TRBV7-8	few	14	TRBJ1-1	TGTGCCAGCAGCCCAATAGCAGGGGGCACTGAAGCTTTCTTT	CASSPIAGGTEAFF
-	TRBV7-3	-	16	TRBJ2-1	TGTGCCAGCAGCTTAACGCACCGGGGTCTTGGGAATGAGCAGTTCTTC	CASSLTHRGLGNEQFF
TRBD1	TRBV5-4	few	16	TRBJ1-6	TGTGCCAGCAGCTTGGGGACAGGGGGCTTCGGGTCACCCCTCCACTTT	CASSLGTGGFGSPLHF
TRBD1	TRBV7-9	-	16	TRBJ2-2	TGTGCCAGCAGCCCCCCGGGACAGGGTTCGACCGGGGAGCTGTTTTTT	CASSPPGQGSTGELFF
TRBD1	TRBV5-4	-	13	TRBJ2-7	TGTGCCAGCAGCCCGACAGGGGCTCGCGAGCAGTACTTC	CASSPTGAREQYF
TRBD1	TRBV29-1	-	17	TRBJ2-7	TGCAGCGTTGAGATGGGACAGGGGGAACGTGGCGCGTACGAGCAGTACTTC	CSVEMGQGERGAYEQYF
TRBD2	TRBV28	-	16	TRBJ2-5	TGTGCCAGCAGTTTAGCACTAGCGGGAAGCCAAGAGACCCAGTACTTC	CASSLALAGSQETQYF
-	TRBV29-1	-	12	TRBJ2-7	TGCAGCGTTGAGGGCAGTTACTACGAGCAGTACTTC	CSVEGSYYEQYF
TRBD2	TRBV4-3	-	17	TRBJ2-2	TGCGCCAGCAGCCATGACACAGGCGGGGGGGTCCTCGGGGAGCTGTTTTTT	CASSHDTGGGVLGELFF
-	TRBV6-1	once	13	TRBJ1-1	TGTGCCAGCAGTGTTGACAGCAACACTGAAGCTTTCTTT	CASSVDSNTEAFF
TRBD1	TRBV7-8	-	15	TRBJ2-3	TGTGCCAGCAGCCCTGGGACAGGGCCCACAGATACGCAGTATTTT	CASSPGTGPTDTQYF